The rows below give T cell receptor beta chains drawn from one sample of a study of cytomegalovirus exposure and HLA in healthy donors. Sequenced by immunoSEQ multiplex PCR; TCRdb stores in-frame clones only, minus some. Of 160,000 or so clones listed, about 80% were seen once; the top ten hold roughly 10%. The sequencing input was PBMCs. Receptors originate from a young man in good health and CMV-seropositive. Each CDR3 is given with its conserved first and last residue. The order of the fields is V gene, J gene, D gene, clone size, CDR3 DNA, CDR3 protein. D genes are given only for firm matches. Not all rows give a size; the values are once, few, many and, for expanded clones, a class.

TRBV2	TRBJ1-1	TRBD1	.	TGTGCCAGCAGTGTCGAGGGGACAGGGGGCACTGAAGCTTTCTTT	CASSVEGTGGTEAFF
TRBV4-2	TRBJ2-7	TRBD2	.	TGTGCCAGCAGCCGGGAGTTACCGACTAGCGGTGCAAGTTACGAGCAGTACTTC	CASSRELPTSGASYEQYF
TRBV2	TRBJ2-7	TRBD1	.	TGTGCCAGCAGCCGCCGTGGGGGCAGGGGGTCCTACGAGCAGTACTTC	CASSRRGGRGSYEQYF
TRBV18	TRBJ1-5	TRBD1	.	TGTGCCAGCTCACCGGCAGGGGGAGGAAGCAATCAGCCCCAGCATTTT	CASSPAGGGSNQPQHF
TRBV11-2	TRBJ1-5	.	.	TGTGCCAGCAGCCTCAGCGACAATCAGCCCCAGCATTTT	CASSLSDNQPQHF
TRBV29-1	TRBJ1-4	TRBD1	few	TGCAGCGTTGAAGATCCCGAAGGGGGCGGTGAAAAACTGTTTTTT	CSVEDPEGGGEKLFF
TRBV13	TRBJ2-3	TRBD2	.	TGTGCCAGCAGCTTAAGGGGACTAGCGGGAGAAGATACGCAGTATTTT	CASSLRGLAGEDTQYF
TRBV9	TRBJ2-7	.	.	TGTGCCAGCAGCGTAGTGCAGGGAGGCGAGCAGTACTTC	CASSVVQGGEQYF
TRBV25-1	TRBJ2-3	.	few	TGTGCCAGTTGGGTGGAGGGGACAGATACGCAGTATTTT	CASWVEGTDTQYF
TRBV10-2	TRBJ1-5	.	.	TGCGCCAGCAGTGAGGTGCAGTACAATCAGCCCCAGCATTTT	CASSEVQYNQPQHF
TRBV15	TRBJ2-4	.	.	TGTGCCACCAGCAGAGAGACTGTGGCCAAAAACATTCAGTACTTC	CATSRETVAKNIQYF
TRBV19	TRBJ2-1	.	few	TGTGCCAGTAGTCAACTCCTAACCCCAAACAATGAGCAGTTCTTC	CASSQLLTPNNEQFF
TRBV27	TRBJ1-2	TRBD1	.	TGTGCCAGCAGCTATTTTAGAGGACAGGGGATAGGTGGCTACACCTTC	CASSYFRGQGIGGYTF
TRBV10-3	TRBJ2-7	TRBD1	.	TGTGCCATCAGTGGTAGAGGACAGGGGTATTCCGAGCAGTACTTC	CAISGRGQGYSEQYF
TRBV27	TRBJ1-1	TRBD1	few	TGTGCCAGCAGTTTCCGGGACAGGGTCTCGGAAGCTTTCTTT	CASSFRDRVSEAFF
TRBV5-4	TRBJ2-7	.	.	TGTGCCAGCAGCGCCGAACGGGAGAGCTCCTACGAGCAGTACTTC	CASSAERESSYEQYF
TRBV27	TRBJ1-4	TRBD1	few	TGTGCCAGCAGCGACCGACAGGGGGCGGAAAAACTGTTTTTT	CASSDRQGAEKLFF
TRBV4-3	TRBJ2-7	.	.	TGCGCCAGCAGCCAAGTCATAGCTTCGGAGCAGTACTTC	CASSQVIASEQYF
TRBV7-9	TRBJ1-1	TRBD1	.	TGTGCCAGCAGCCATCACAGGGGCCTGAACACTGAAGCTTTCTTT	CASSHHRGLNTEAFF
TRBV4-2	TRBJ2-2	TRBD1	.	TGTGCCAGCAGATTCGTAGACCGGGACAGGGGCGCGGAGCTGTTTTTT	CASRFVDRDRGAELFF